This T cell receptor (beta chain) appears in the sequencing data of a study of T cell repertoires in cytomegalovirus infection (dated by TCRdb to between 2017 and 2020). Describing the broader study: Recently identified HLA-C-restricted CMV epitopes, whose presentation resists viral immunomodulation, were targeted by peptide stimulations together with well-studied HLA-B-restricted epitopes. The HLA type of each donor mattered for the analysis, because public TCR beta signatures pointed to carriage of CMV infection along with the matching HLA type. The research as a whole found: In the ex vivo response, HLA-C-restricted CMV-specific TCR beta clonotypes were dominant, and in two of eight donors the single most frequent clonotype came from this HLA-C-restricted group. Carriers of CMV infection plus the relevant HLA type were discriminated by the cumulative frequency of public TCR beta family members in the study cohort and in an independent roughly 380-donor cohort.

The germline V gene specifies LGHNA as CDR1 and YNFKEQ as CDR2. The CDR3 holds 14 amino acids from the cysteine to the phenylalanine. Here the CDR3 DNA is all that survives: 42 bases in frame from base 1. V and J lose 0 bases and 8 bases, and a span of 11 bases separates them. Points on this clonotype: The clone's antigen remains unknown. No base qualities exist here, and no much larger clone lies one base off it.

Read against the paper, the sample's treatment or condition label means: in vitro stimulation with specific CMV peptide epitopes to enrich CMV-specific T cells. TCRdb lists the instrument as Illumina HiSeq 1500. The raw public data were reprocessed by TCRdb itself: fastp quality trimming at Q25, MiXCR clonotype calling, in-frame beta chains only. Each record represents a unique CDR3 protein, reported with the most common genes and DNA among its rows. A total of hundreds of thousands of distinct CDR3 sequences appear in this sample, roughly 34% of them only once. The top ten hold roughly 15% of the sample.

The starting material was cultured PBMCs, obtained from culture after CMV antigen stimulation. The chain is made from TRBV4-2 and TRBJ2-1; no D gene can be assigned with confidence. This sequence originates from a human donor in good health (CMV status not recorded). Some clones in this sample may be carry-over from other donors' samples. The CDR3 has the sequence CASSQDRKSYEQFF. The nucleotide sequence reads TGTGCCAGCAGCCAAGACCGGAAGAGTTATGAGCAGTTCTTC.